The rows below give T cell receptor beta chains drawn from one sample of a study of blood T cell repertoires in COVID-19. The method was immunoSEQ multiplex PCR; TCRdb's version includes in-frame clones alone and lacks a portion of them. The profile shows over 200,000 clones, approximately 80% of them singletons. Sample: PBMCs or T cells enriched from blood (not recorded which). The receptor set was obtained from a man aged 55 to 70 who had recovered from COVID-19. Both conserved end residues are part of each CDR3. A D gene is named only where the DNA matches it firmly. Clone size is shown for a subset of rows, as once, few, many or a class of expanded clone.

V gene: TRBV11-3; clone size: -; D gene: TRBD2; J gene: TRBJ2-3; CDR3 protein: CASSFSGGAGTQYF; CDR3 DNA: TGTGCCAGCAGCTTTAGCGGGGGGGCGGGTACGCAGTATTTT
V gene: TRBV5-4; clone size: once; D gene: -; J gene: TRBJ2-3; CDR3 protein: CASSSEGGRDTQYF; CDR3 DNA: TGTGCCAGCAGCTCGGAGGGGGGGCGGGATACGCAGTATTTT
V gene: TRBV5-4; clone size: -; D gene: -; J gene: TRBJ1-2; CDR3 protein: CASSLDDRRYGYTF; CDR3 DNA: TGTGCCAGCAGCTTGGACGACAGGCGCTATGGCTACACCTTC
V gene: TRBV18; clone size: once; D gene: TRBD1; J gene: TRBJ1-2; CDR3 protein: CASSGGQGNNYGYTF; CDR3 DNA: TGTGCCAGCTCAGGCGGACAGGGAAACAACTATGGCTACACCTTC
V gene: TRBV7-9; clone size: -; D gene: TRBD1; J gene: TRBJ2-1; CDR3 protein: CASSLGQGETNEQFF; CDR3 DNA: TGTGCCAGCAGCCTGGGACAGGGGGAAACCAATGAGCAGTTCTTC
V gene: TRBV6-2/TRBV6-3; clone size: -; D gene: -; J gene: TRBJ1-5; CDR3 protein: CASSYSFQNQPQHF; CDR3 DNA: TGTGCCAGCAGTTACTCGTTCCAAAATCAGCCCCAGCATTTT
V gene: TRBV14; clone size: -; D gene: -; J gene: TRBJ1-4; CDR3 protein: CASSQDLMGRTNEKLFF; CDR3 DNA: TGTGCCAGCAGCCAAGATCTCATGGGGCGCACTAATGAAAAACTGTTTTTT
V gene: TRBV5-1; clone size: -; D gene: -; J gene: TRBJ1-1; CDR3 protein: CASSPGENTEAFF; CDR3 DNA: TGCGCCAGCAGCCCGGGGGAGAACACTGAAGCTTTCTTT
V gene: TRBV27; clone size: -; D gene: TRBD1; J gene: TRBJ1-3; CDR3 protein: CASSFPDRGLNTIYF; CDR3 DNA: TGTGCCAGCAGTTTCCCGGACAGGGGGTTGAACACCATATATTTT
V gene: TRBV13; clone size: -; D gene: -; J gene: TRBJ1-2; CDR3 protein: CASSPRAQGANYGYTF; CDR3 DNA: TGTGCCAGCAGCCCTCGGGCCCAGGGTGCTAACTATGGCTACACCTTC
V gene: TRBV25-1; clone size: -; D gene: TRBD1; J gene: TRBJ1-6; CDR3 protein: CASLRGLNSPLHF; CDR3 DNA: TGTGCCAGCTTAAGGGGGCTTAATTCACCCCTCCACTTT
V gene: TRBV24-1; clone size: once; D gene: TRBD2; J gene: TRBJ2-3; CDR3 protein: CATSESSGKITDTQYF; CDR3 DNA: TGTGCCACCAGTGAATCCAGCGGGAAGATCACAGATACGCAGTATTTT
V gene: TRBV2; clone size: few; D gene: TRBD1; J gene: TRBJ1-1; CDR3 protein: CASIGTGGTEAFF; CDR3 DNA: TGTGCCAGCATAGGGACAGGGGGCACTGAAGCTTTCTTT
V gene: TRBV3-1/TRBV3-2; clone size: many; D gene: -; J gene: TRBJ2-2; CDR3 protein: CASSRSEALGTGELFF; CDR3 DNA: TGTGCCAGCAGCCGGTCGGAAGCGCTCGGCACCGGGGAGCTGTTTTTT
V gene: TRBV6-1; clone size: -; D gene: -; J gene: TRBJ2-5; CDR3 protein: CASSESLQNQETQYF; CDR3 DNA: TGTGCCAGCAGTGAATCTTTACAGAACCAAGAGACCCAGTACTTC
V gene: TRBV6-2/TRBV6-3; clone size: -; D gene: TRBD1; J gene: TRBJ1-5; CDR3 protein: CASSYSRQGYSNQPQHF; CDR3 DNA: TGTGCCAGCAGTTACTCGAGACAGGGATATAGCAATCAGCCCCAGCATTTT
V gene: TRBV2; clone size: -; D gene: TRBD2; J gene: TRBJ2-3; CDR3 protein: CASGLRSGGTDTQYF; CDR3 DNA: TGTGCCAGCGGGTTACGTAGCGGGGGCACAGATACGCAGTATTTT
V gene: TRBV19; clone size: -; D gene: TRBD2; J gene: TRBJ2-1; CDR3 protein: CASSIFQGLGVNEQFF; CDR3 DNA: TGTGCCAGTAGTATTTTCCAGGGACTAGGCGTAAATGAGCAGTTCTTC
V gene: TRBV1; clone size: -; D gene: -; J gene: TRBJ2-1; CDR3 protein: CTSSRSLSGGALNEQFF; CDR3 DNA: TGCACCAGCAGTCGTTCTCTAAGCGGGGGGGCCTTAAATGAGCAGTTCTTC
V gene: TRBV3-1/TRBV3-2; clone size: -; D gene: TRBD2; J gene: TRBJ2-3; CDR3 protein: CASSQPFLAGERDTQYF; CDR3 DNA: TGTGCCAGCAGCCAACCTTTCCTAGCGGGGGAGAGGGATACGCAGTATTTT
V gene: TRBV25-1; clone size: once; D gene: TRBD1; J gene: TRBJ1-4; CDR3 protein: CASRLEGAEKLFF; CDR3 DNA: TGTGCCAGCAGACTGGAGGGGGCGGAAAAACTGTTTTTT
V gene: TRBV2; clone size: -; D gene: TRBD1; J gene: TRBJ2-7; CDR3 protein: CASSAWTGTNEQYF; CDR3 DNA: TGTGCCAGCAGTGCATGGACAGGGACAAACGAGCAGTACTTC
V gene: TRBV11-2; clone size: -; D gene: TRBD1; J gene: TRBJ1-1; CDR3 protein: CASSLGDRGGEAFF; CDR3 DNA: TGTGCCAGCAGCTTGGGTGACAGGGGCGGTGAAGCTTTCTTT
V gene: TRBV11-3; clone size: -; D gene: TRBD1; J gene: TRBJ1-2; CDR3 protein: CASSDRGLGYTF; CDR3 DNA: TGTGCCAGCAGCGACAGGGGGCTTGGCTACACCTTC
V gene: TRBV9; clone size: -; D gene: -; J gene: TRBJ2-3; CDR3 protein: CASSVGAMAGGTDTQYF; CDR3 DNA: TGTGCCAGCAGCGTAGGTGCGATGGCGGGCGGCACAGATACGCAGTATTTT
V gene: TRBV7-2; clone size: -; D gene: TRBD2; J gene: TRBJ2-2; CDR3 protein: CASSLLAGGTGELFF; CDR3 DNA: TGTGCCAGCAGCTTACTAGCGGGGGGGACCGGGGAGCTGTTTTTT
V gene: TRBV11-1; clone size: -; D gene: TRBD1; J gene: TRBJ1-4; CDR3 protein: CASSPDREHEKLFF; CDR3 DNA: TGTGCCAGCAGCCCGGACAGGGAACATGAAAAACTGTTTTTT
V gene: TRBV13; clone size: -; D gene: -; J gene: TRBJ1-4; CDR3 protein: CASSRQRTSNEKLFF; CDR3 DNA: TGTGCCAGCAGCCGCCAGAGGACTTCGAATGAAAAACTGTTTTTT
V gene: TRBV2; clone size: -; D gene: TRBD1; J gene: TRBJ1-6; CDR3 protein: CASSTGGDSPLHF; CDR3 DNA: TGTGCCAGCAGCACAGGGGGCGACTCACCCCTCCACTTT
V gene: TRBV27; clone size: -; D gene: -; J gene: TRBJ1-2; CDR3 protein: CASSLSPDRSGGYTF; CDR3 DNA: TGTGCCAGCAGTTTATCACCGGACAGATCTGGGGGCTACACCTTC
V gene: TRBV18; clone size: -; D gene: -; J gene: TRBJ1-2; CDR3 protein: CASSPTDRANYGYTF; CDR3 DNA: TGTGCCAGCTCACCCACAGACAGAGCTAACTATGGCTACACCTTC
V gene: TRBV7-9; clone size: -; D gene: -; J gene: TRBJ1-1; CDR3 protein: CASSPEWTEAFF; CDR3 DNA: TGTGCCAGCAGCCCCGAGTGGACTGAAGCTTTCTTT
V gene: TRBV12-5; clone size: -; D gene: -; J gene: TRBJ1-3; CDR3 protein: CASGSGVAGNTIYF; CDR3 DNA: TGTGCTAGTGGTTCGGGGGTGGCTGGAAACACCATATATTTT
V gene: TRBV7-2; clone size: -; D gene: TRBD2; J gene: TRBJ2-5; CDR3 protein: CASSSSGGKTQYF; CDR3 DNA: TGTGCCAGCAGCAGTAGCGGGGGAAAGACCCAGTACTTC
V gene: TRBV5-1; clone size: -; D gene: -; J gene: TRBJ2-5; CDR3 protein: CASQGGGLKTQYF; CDR3 DNA: TGCGCCAGCCAGGGGGGAGGATTAAAGACCCAGTACTTC
V gene: TRBV5-1; clone size: -; D gene: -; J gene: TRBJ1-2; CDR3 protein: CASGPLTGEGYTF; CDR3 DNA: TGCGCCAGCGGACCACTGACTGGGGAGGGCTACACCTTC
V gene: TRBV5-6; clone size: -; D gene: -; J gene: TRBJ1-1; CDR3 protein: CASSRKQGKAEAFF; CDR3 DNA: TGTGCCAGCAGCCGAAAACAGGGTAAGGCTGAAGCTTTCTTT
V gene: TRBV7-2; clone size: -; D gene: TRBD2; J gene: TRBJ2-5; CDR3 protein: CASSLLRGGVETQYF; CDR3 DNA: TGTGCCAGCAGCTTGTTGCGGGGGGGGGTAGAGACCCAGTACTTC
V gene: TRBV6-1; clone size: -; D gene: -; J gene: TRBJ1-3; CDR3 protein: CASSELQGLLPTGNTIYF; CDR3 DNA: TGTGCCAGCAGTGAGTTACAGGGACTATTACCTACTGGAAACACCATATATTTT
V gene: TRBV4-3; clone size: -; D gene: -; J gene: TRBJ2-7; CDR3 protein: CASSHNRDGSYEQYF; CDR3 DNA: TGCGCCAGCAGCCATAACAGGGACGGGTCCTACGAGCAGTACTTC
V gene: TRBV2; clone size: -; D gene: TRBD1; J gene: TRBJ1-6; CDR3 protein: CARAGTGDYNSPLHF; CDR3 DNA: TGTGCCAGGGCCGGGACAGGGGACTATAATTCACCCCTCCACTTT
V gene: TRBV7-8; clone size: once; D gene: TRBD2; J gene: TRBJ2-1; CDR3 protein: CASSRTSGNNEQFF; CDR3 DNA: TGTGCCAGCAGTAGGACTAGCGGGAACAATGAGCAGTTCTTC
V gene: TRBV27; clone size: -; D gene: -; J gene: TRBJ1-2; CDR3 protein: CASSLGAIGYGYTF; CDR3 DNA: TGTGCCAGCAGTTTGGGGGCGATCGGCTATGGCTACACCTTC
V gene: TRBV5-1; clone size: -; D gene: TRBD1; J gene: TRBJ2-7; CDR3 protein: CASSQTRDRGPSEQYF; CDR3 DNA: TGCGCCAGCAGCCAGACCCGGGACAGGGGGCCGAGCGAGCAGTACTTC
V gene: TRBV15; clone size: -; D gene: -; J gene: TRBJ2-7; CDR3 protein: CATSGGVGNEQYF; CDR3 DNA: TGTGCCACCAGCGGCGGGGTTGGAAACGAGCAGTACTTC
V gene: TRBV7-9; clone size: few; D gene: TRBD1; J gene: TRBJ2-5; CDR3 protein: CASRATGVETQYF; CDR3 DNA: TGTGCCAGCAGGGCTACAGGGGTGGAGACCCAGTACTTC
V gene: TRBV7-9; clone size: -; D gene: TRBD1; J gene: TRBJ2-1; CDR3 protein: CASTKWAWDRSSYNEQFF; CDR3 DNA: TGTGCCAGCACCAAATGGGCGTGGGACAGGAGCTCCTACAATGAGCAGTTCTTC
V gene: TRBV12-3/TRBV12-4; clone size: -; D gene: TRBD1; J gene: TRBJ1-1; CDR3 protein: CASSSPGGKAFF; CDR3 DNA: TGTGCCAGCAGTTCTCCAGGGGGCAAAGCTTTCTTT
V gene: TRBV19; clone size: once; D gene: -; J gene: TRBJ1-5; CDR3 protein: CASSISGMDQPQHF; CDR3 DNA: TGTGCCAGTAGTATATCCGGGATGGATCAGCCCCAGCATTTT
V gene: TRBV6-4; clone size: -; D gene: -; J gene: TRBJ1-6; CDR3 protein: CASSEGTLGSPLHF; CDR3 DNA: TGTGCCAGCAGTGAGGGCACTTTAGGTTCACCCCTCCACTTT
V gene: TRBV7-9; clone size: few; D gene: -; J gene: TRBJ1-6; CDR3 protein: CASSSGLTGNSPLHF; CDR3 DNA: TGTGCCAGCAGCAGCGGCCTAACGGGTAATTCACCCCTCCACTTT
V gene: TRBV11-3; clone size: -; D gene: -; J gene: TRBJ2-2; CDR3 protein: CASSLVGRVIGTGELFF; CDR3 DNA: TGTGCCAGCAGCTTAGTGGGCAGGGTAATAGGCACCGGGGAGCTGTTTTTT